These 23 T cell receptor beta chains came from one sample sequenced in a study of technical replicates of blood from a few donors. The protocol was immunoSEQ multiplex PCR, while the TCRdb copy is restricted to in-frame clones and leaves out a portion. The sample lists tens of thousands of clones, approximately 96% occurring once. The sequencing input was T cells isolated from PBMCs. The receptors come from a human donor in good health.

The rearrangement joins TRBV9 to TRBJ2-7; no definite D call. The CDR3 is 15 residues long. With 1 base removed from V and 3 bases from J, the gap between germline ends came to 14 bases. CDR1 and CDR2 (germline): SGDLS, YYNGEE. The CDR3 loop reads CASSVNLDLSYEQYF. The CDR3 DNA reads TGTGCCAGCAGCGTAAACCTTGACTTAAGCTACGAGCAGTACTTC. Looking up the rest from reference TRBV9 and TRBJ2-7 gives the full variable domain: DSGVTQTPKHLITATGQRVTLRCSPRSGDLSVYWYQQSLDQGLQFLIQYYNGEERAKGNILERFSAQQFPDLHSELNLSSLELGDSALYFCASSVNLDLSYEQYFGPGTRLTVT.

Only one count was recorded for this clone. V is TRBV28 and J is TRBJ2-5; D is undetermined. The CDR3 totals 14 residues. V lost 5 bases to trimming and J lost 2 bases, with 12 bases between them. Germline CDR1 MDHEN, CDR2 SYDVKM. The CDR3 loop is CASSRLEVQETQYF. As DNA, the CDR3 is TGTGCCAGCAGTCGTTTAGAAGTTCAAGAGACCCAGTACTTC. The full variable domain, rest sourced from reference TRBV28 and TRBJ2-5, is DVKVTQSSRYLVKRTGEKVFLECVQDMDHENMFWYRQDPGLGLRLIYFSYDVKMKEKGDIPEGYSVSREKKERFSLILESASTNQTSMYLCASSRLEVQETQYFGPGTRLLVL.

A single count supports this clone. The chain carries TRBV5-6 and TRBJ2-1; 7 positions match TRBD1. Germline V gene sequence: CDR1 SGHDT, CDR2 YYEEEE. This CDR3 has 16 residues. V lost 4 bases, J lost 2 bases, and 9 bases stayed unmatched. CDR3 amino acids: CASSRKGARTYNEQFF. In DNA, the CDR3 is TGTGCCAGCAGCCGAAAGGGGGCGAGGACCTACAATGAGCAGTTCTTC.

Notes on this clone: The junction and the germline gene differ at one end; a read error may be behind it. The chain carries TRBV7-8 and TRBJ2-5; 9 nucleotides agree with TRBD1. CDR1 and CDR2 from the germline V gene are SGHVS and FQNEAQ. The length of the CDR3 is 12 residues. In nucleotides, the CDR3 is TGTGCCAGCAGCCATGGAGGGGACAGGGAAGACTTC. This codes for CASSHGGDREDF.

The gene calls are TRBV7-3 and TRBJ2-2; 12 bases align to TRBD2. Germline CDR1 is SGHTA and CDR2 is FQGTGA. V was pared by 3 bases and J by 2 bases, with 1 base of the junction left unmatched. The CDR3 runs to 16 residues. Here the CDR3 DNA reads TGTGCCAGCAGCTTGGGACTAGCGGGTAACACCGGGGAGCTGTTTTTT. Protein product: CASSLGLAGNTGELFF.

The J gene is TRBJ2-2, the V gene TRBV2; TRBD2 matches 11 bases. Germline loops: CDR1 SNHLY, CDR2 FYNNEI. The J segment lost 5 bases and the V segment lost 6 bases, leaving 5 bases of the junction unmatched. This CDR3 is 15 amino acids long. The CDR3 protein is CASRTSGEGTGELFF. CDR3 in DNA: TGTGCCAGCAGGACTAGCGGGGAAGGGACCGGGGAGCTGTTTTTT. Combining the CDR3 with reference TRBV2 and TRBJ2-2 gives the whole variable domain EPEVTQTPSHQVTQMGQEVILRCVPISNHLYFYWYRQILGQKVEFLVSFYNNEISEKSEIFDDQFSVERPDGSNFTLKIRSTKLEDSAMYFCASRTSGEGTGELFFGEGSRLTVL.

CDR3 nucleotide sequence: TGCGCCAGCAGCTCCGACAGGGATCAGCCCCAGCATTTT. It is translated as CASSSDRDQPQHF. The rearrangement links TRBV4-1 to TRBJ1-5, with 7 nucleotides matching TRBD1. The germline V gene has CDR1 MGHRA and CDR2 YSYEKL. This CDR3 has 13 residues. V shed 5 bases and J 5 bases; nucleotides not matched to a gene: 3.

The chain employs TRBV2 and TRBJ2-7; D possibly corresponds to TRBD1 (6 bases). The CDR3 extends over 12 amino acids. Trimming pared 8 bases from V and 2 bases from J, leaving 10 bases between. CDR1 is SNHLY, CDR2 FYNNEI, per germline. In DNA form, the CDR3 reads TGTGCCAGCGGCAGGGGACCCTACGAGCAGTACTTC. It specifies CASGRGPYEQYF.

CDR3 amino acids: CAISEFFRENSNQPQHF. The CDR3 DNA reads as TGTGCCATCAGTGAGTTCTTCCGGGAGAATAGCAATCAGCCCCAGCATTTT. The chain recombines TRBV10-3 with TRBJ1-5, with D uncertain. From germline, CDR1 is ENHRY and CDR2 SYGVKD. V was cut by 1 base and J by 0 bases, with 13 bases left in between. The CDR3 consists of 17 residues.

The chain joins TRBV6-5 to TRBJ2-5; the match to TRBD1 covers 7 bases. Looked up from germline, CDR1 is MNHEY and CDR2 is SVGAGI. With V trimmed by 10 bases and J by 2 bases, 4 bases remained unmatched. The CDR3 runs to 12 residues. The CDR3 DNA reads TGTGCCACCCTGGGACAGCAAGAGACCCAGTACTTC. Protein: CATLGQQETQYF.

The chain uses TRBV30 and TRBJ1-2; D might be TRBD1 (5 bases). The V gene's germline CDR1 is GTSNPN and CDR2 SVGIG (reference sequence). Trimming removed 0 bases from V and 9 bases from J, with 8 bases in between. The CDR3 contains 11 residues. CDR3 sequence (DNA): TGTGCCTGGAGTGTAGGGGTTAGCTACACCTTC. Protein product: CAWSVGVSYTF.

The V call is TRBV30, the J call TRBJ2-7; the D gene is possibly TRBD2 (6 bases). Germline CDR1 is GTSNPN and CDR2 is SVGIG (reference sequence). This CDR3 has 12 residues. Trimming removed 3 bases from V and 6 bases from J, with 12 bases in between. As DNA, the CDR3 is TGTGCCTGGAGAGGTCTAGCGCCCGAGCAGTACTTC. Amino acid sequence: CAWRGLAPEQYF.

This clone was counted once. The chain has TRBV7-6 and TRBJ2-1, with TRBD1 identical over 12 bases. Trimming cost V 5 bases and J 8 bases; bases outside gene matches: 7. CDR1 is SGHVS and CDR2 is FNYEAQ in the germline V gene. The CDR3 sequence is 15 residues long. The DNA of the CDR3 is TGTGCCAGCAGCCAACGTCGGGACAGGGGGCATGAGCAGTTCTTC. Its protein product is CASSQRRDRGHEQFF. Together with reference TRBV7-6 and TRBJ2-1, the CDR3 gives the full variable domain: GAGVSQSPRYKVTKRGQDVALRCDPISGHVSLYWYRQALGQGPEFLTYFNYEAQQDKSGLPNDRFSAERPEGSISTLTIQRTEQRDSAMYRCASSQRRDRGHEQFFGPGTRLTVL.

The CDR3 reads CASSYLGISGDYEQYF. The CDR3 region has the DNA TGTGCCAGCAGTTATCTAGGCATCAGCGGGGACTACGAGCAGTACTTC. The rearrangement joins TRBV6-5 to TRBJ2-7; TRBD2 agrees at 7 bases. The germline V gene encodes CDR1 MNHEY and CDR2 SVGAGI. The CDR3 runs to 16 residues. Unmatched junction bases numbered 11, after V lost 3 bases and J lost 3 bases.

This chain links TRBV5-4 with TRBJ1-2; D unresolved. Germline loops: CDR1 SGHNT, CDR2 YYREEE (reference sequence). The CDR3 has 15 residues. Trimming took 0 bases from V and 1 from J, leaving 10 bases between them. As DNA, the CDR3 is TGTGCCAGCAGCTTGGAACAGTTCAATAACTATGGCTACACCTTC. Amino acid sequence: CASSLEQFNNYGYTF.

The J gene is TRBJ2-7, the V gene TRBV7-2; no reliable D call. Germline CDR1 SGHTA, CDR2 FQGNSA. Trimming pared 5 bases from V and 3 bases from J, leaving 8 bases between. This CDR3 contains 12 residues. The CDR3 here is CASSLGVYEQYF. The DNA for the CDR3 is TGTGCCAGCAGCCTTGGAGTCTACGAGCAGTACTTC.

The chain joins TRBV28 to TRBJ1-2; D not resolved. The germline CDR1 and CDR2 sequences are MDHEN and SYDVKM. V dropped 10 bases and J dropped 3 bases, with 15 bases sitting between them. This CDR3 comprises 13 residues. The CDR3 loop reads CATALLPDYGYTF. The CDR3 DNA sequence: TGTGCCACCGCACTCCTGCCTGACTATGGCTACACCTTC.

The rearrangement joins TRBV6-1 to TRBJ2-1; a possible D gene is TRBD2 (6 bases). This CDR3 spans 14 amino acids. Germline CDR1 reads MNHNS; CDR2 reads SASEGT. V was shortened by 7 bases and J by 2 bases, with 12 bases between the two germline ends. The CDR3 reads CASTGGIPYNEQFF. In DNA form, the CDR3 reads TGTGCCAGCACTGGCGGGATCCCCTACAATGAGCAGTTCTTC.

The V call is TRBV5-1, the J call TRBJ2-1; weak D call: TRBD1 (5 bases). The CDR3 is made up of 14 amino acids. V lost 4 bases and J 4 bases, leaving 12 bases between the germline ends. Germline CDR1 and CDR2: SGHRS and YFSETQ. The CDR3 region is CASSNGHLYNEQFF. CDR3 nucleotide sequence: TGCGCCAGCAGCAACGGACACCTTTACAATGAGCAGTTCTTC.

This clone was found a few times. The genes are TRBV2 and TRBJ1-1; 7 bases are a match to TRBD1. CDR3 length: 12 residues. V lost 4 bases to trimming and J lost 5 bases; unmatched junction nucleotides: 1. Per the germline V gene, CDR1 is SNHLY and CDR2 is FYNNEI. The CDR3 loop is CASSGQGTEAFF. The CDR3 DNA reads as TGTGCCAGCAGTGGACAGGGAACTGAAGCTTTCTTT.

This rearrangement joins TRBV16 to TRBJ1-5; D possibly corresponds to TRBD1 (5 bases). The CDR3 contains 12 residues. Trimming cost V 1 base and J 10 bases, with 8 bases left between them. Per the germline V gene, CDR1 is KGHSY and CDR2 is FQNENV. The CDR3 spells CASSQYGGPQHF. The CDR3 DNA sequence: TGTGCCAGCAGCCAATACGGGGGACCCCAGCATTTT.

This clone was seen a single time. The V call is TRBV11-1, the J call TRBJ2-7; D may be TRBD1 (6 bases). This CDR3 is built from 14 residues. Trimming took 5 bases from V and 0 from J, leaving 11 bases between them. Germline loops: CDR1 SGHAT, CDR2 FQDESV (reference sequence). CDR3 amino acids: CASSQQGSSYEQYF. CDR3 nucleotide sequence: TGTGCCAGCAGCCAACAGGGAAGCTCCTACGAGCAGTACTTC.

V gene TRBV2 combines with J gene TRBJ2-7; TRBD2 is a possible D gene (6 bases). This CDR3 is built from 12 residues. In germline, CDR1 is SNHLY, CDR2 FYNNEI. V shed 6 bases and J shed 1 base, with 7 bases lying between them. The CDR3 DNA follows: TGTGCCAGCAGGGCGGGATCCTACGAGCAGTACTTC. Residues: CASRAGSYEQYF.